These 20 T cell receptor delta chains share one sample of origin, sequenced in a study of gamma-delta T cells after stem cell transplantation. TCRdb re-called the RT-PCR reads using CATT. Of more than 2,500 delta-chain clones in the sample, about 23% are singletons; the top ten hold about 26%. Sequenced input: gamma-delta T cells. The origin of the receptors is a human donor. It is not recorded whose cells these are; they may come from a transplant donor.

Within the sample, this clone is large. The gene calls are TRDV1 and TRDJ1; D might be TRDD3 (7 bases). Deletions cut 1 base from V and 4 bases from J, with 28 bases between. Germline V gene lookup returns CDR1 TSWWSYY and CDR2 QGS. The CDR3 has 20 amino acids. For the CDR3, the DNA is TGTGCTCTTGGGGAACGATCCTACTGGGGAGACGGTACAACCTTCGATAAACTCATCTTT. As protein: CALGERSYWGDGTTFDKLIF.

The gene calls are TRDV1 and TRDJ1; 9 bases are shared with TRDD3. The V and J ends lost 4 bases and 2 bases, in that order; junction bases with no gene match: 20. The CDR3 is 20 amino acids. Germline loops: CDR1 TSWWSYY, CDR2 QGS. CDR3 in amino acids: CALGGPRTGGILGWTDKLIF. CDR3 in DNA: TGTGCTCTTGGGGGGCCGCGTACTGGGGGAATCCTAGGGTGGACCGATAAACTCATCTTT.

This clone has only a few counts. This chain joins TRDV1 and TRDJ1; D perhaps matches TRDD3 (5 bases). Trimming took off 2 bases at V and 2 bases at J, with 27 bases between the two ends. The CDR3 is 20 residues long. Germline V gene lookup returns CDR1 TSWWSYY and CDR2 QGS. CDR3 in amino acids: CALGEGREAGSSRGTDKLIF. DNA for the CDR3: TGTGCTCTTGGGGAAGGGAGGGAAGCTGGGTCCTCCCGGGGAACCGATAAACTCATCTTT.

In its sample, this clone ranks as medium-sized. Other DNA sequences in the same sample also yield this CDR3. The chain joins TRAV29/DV5 to TRDJ3, with 8 bases matching TRDD3. Germline loops: CDR1 NSMFDY, CDR2 ISSIKDK. The CDR3 contains 18 residues. V shed 0 bases, J shed 2 bases, and the junction held 7 bases outside the gene matches. This CDR3 reads CAASGGDRTPWDTRQMFF. The CDR3 region has the DNA TGTGCAGCAAGCGGGGGGGATAGGACCCCCTGGGACACCCGACAGATGTTTTTC.

In this sample, this clone is medium-sized. CDR3 sequence reads: CASVRGLRLYTDKLIF. CDR3 DNA: TGTGCCTCCGTACGGGGACTACGGCTGTACACCGATAAACTCATCTTT. The rearrangement links TRDV2 to TRDJ1, with D maybe TRDD3 (5 bases). Germline assignment: CDR1 GEAIGNYY and CDR2 EKD. V dropped 8 bases and J dropped 0 bases, with 21 bases sitting between them. CDR3 length: 16 residues.

There are a few counts of this clone. This sequence joins TRDV1 and TRDJ1; D remains unclear. V lost 3 bases, J lost 0 bases, and 8 bases lay in between. The CDR3 extends over 14 amino acids. The V gene's germline CDR1 is TSWWSYY and CDR2 QGS. The chain's CDR3 is CALGDSQYTDKLIF. The CDR3 DNA follows: TGTGCTCTTGGGGATTCCCAGTACACCGATAAACTCATCTTT.

A remark on this clone: A clone one base away is much larger, so this may be a read error. Distinct nucleotide sequences in the sample also encode this CDR3. The CDR3 sequence: CAFHSYSSWGIRGTDKLIF. The CDR3 DNA follows: TGTGCCTTTCACTCCTATTCCTCGTGGGGGATACGGGGCACCGATAAACTCATCTTT. The rearrangement joins TRDV3 to TRDJ1; 11 bases map to TRDD3. CDR1 TVYSNPD and CDR2 GDNSRS come from the germline V gene (reference sequence). V gave up 2 bases and J gave up 1 base; unmatched junction bases: 18. This CDR3 region has 19 residues.

This clone was counted a few times. The chain recombines TRAV29/DV5 with TRDJ1, with 10 bases matching TRDD3. Trimming took 0 bases from V and 0 from J; bases not matched to a gene: 29. The CDR3 length is 24 residues. The germline V gene has CDR1 NSMFDY and CDR2 ISSIKDK. The CDR3 DNA follows: TGTGCAGCAAGCGAGGGAGGGCCTCGCACGGTACTGGGGGATTACGGTCGGTACACCGATAAACTCATCTTT. Translated, it gives CAASEGGPRTVLGDYGRYTDKLIF.

A few counts support this clone. A read error likely explains why the TCRdb protein, taken from a much larger clone, differs from this DNA's translation at residue 11; the protein shown is translated from the DNA. The V and J genes are TRDV1 and TRDJ1; 13 nucleotides align to TRDD3. This CDR3 has 22 amino acids. Looked up from germline, CDR1 is TSWWSYY and CDR2 is QGS. Trimming at V came to 5 bases and at J to 0 bases, leaving 21 bases not matched to a gene. For the CDR3, the DNA is TGTGCTCTTGGGACTAAGGGACGTCCCTTTCACTGGGGGATACGCAACACCGATAAACTCATCTTT. Protein product: CALGTKGRPFHWGIRNTDKLIF.

Within the sample, this clone is medium-sized. The CDR3: CALGEQVQPMTGGMYTDKLIF. For the CDR3, the DNA is TGTGCTCTTGGGGAACAGGTACAGCCCATGACTGGGGGAATGTACACCGATAAACTCATCTTT. This sequence joins TRDV1 and TRDJ1; TRDD3 aligns across 9 bases. This CDR3 region has 21 residues. The germline V gene encodes CDR1 TSWWSYY and CDR2 QGS. V shed 1 base, J shed 0 bases, and the junction held 18 bases outside the gene matches.

This clone is large in the sample. The chain joins TRAV29/DV5 to TRDJ1; no definite D call. V lost 3 bases, J lost 2 bases, and 17 bases lay in between. The length of the CDR3 is 15 residues. Germline CDR1 reads NSMFDY; CDR2 reads ISSIKDK. The CDR3 region is CAAIAKAPKTDKLIF. The CDR3 DNA reads as TGTGCAGCAATCGCTAAGGCCCCCAAAACCGATAAACTCATCTTT.

This clone is deemed medium-sized. The V and J genes are TRAV29/DV5 and TRDJ1; 9 bases align to TRDD3. The J segment lost 6 bases and the V segment lost 3 bases, leaving 6 bases of the junction unmatched. Germline values: CDR1 NSMFDY, CDR2 ISSIKDK. The CDR3 has 13 amino acids. The CDR3 bases are TGTGCAGCAAAGCTGGGGGATGATCATAAACTCATCTTT. Translated: CAAKLGDDHKLIF.

This clone is medium-sized in the sample. V usage is TRDV1 and J usage is TRDJ1, with TRDD2 as a possible D gene (5 bases). The CDR3 is 19 residues long. Germline CDR1 reads TSWWSYY; CDR2 reads QGS. The V gene lost 3 bases and the J gene lost 2 bases, with 25 bases spanning the gap. The CDR3 coding sequence is TGTGCTCTTGGGGATCGACCTACGTCCCCACGTCCTATAACCGATAAACTCATCTTT. Translation: CALGDRPTSPRPITDKLIF.

This clone is medium-sized (0.01 to 0.1%) in the sample. V and J are TRDV1 and TRDJ1; D is possibly TRDD3 (5 bases). Germline values: CDR1 TSWWSYY, CDR2 QGS. V was trimmed by 9 bases and J by 6 bases, leaving 23 bases between them. The CDR3 sequence is 15 residues long. CDR3 coding DNA: TGTGCTCTCACGTTTGTCCGCCCAGGGGGGCATAAACTCATCTTT. It yields the protein CALTFVRPGGHKLIF.

This clone showed up just a few times. This probably arose from a read error, given a far larger clone one base away. The chain has TRDV2 and TRDJ1; D possibly corresponds to TRDD3 (5 bases). Germline loops: CDR1 GEAIGNYY, CDR2 EKD. The length of the CDR3 is 14 residues. Trimming took 5 bases from V and 3 from J, leaving 15 bases between them. CDR3 region: CACGYRGLSDKLIF. The CDR3 DNA reads as TGTGCCTGTGGCTACAGGGGGCTCTCCGATAAACTCATCTTT.

About this clone: Given a far larger clone just one base away, this is likely a sequencing read error. Additional DNA sequences in this sample encode the identical CDR3. V is TRDV1 and J is TRDJ1, with D maybe TRDD3 (8 bases). The CDR3 extends over 25 amino acids. Germline lookup yields CDR1 TSWWSYY and CDR2 QGS. V lost 1 base, J lost 0 bases, and 39 bases lay in between. In DNA form, the CDR3 reads TGTGCTCTTGGGGAACCGGAGGACATGTTCCTACCTTACTGGGGGGGGCCGTGGTACACCGATAAACTCATCTTT. It translates to CALGEPEDMFLPYWGGPWYTDKLIF.

There are a few counts of this clone. The chain is built from TRDV1 and TRDJ1; 11 positions agree with TRDD3. This CDR3 comprises 17 residues. Unmatched junction bases numbered 12, after V lost 1 base and J lost 8 bases. Germline V gene data show CDR1 as TSWWSYY and CDR2 as QGS. The CDR3 DNA reads as TGTGCTCTTGGGGAACCTCGTCTGGGGGATACTTCGGTGAAACTCATCTTT. Residues: CALGEPRLGDTSVKLIF.

Comments on this clone: The sample holds other DNA sequences that translate to the same CDR3. The chain uses TRDV1 and TRDJ1; TRDD3 matches 9 bases. V lost 2 bases, J lost 10 bases, and 23 bases stayed unmatched. Looked up from germline, CDR1 is TSWWSYY and CDR2 is QGS. The CDR3 totals 19 residues. This CDR3 is CALGEGLPKYWGKVGALIF. In DNA form, the CDR3 reads TGTGCTCTTGGGGAAGGCCTTCCCAAGTACTGGGGGAAAGTTGGGGCACTCATCTTT.

Of note for this clone: A junction boundary mismatches the germline segment, possibly from a read error. The rearrangement links TRDV1 to TRDJ1; D gene uncertain. This CDR3 has 18 amino acids. The germline CDR1 and CDR2 sequences are TSWWSYY and QGS. In nucleotides, the CDR3 is TGTGCTCTTGGGGAACTAGTATTCGGCCAAACCCTAACCGGTAAACTCATCTTT. This encodes CALGELVFGQTLTGKLIF.

Only a few counts were recorded for this clone. Only one base separates this from a far larger clonotype, so it likely reflects a read error. The gene calls are TRDV2 and TRDJ1, with 8 nucleotides matching TRDD3. From germline, CDR1 is GEAIGNYY and CDR2 EKD. J gave up 3 bases and V 0 bases, and 14 bases lay outside the gene matches. The CDR3 length is 18 residues. The CDR3 sequence: CACDTVVKTGGNADKLIF. CDR3 coding DNA: TGTGCCTGTGACACCGTGGTAAAGACTGGGGGGAACGCCGATAAACTCATCTTT.